This T cell receptor (beta chain) was identified during a study of cytomegalovirus exposure and HLA in healthy donors. The PCR had 60 Vbeta and 13 Jbeta primers. Some clones are missing from TCRdb's copy, which holds only in-frame ones; the method was immunoSEQ multiplex PCR. This sample has 200,000 to 250,000 clones, with more than 60% found just once. This sequence was found in a young woman in good health and CMV-seronegative. The sequencing input was PBMCs.

This chain's CDR3 is CASSPDILAKNIQYF. The DNA for the CDR3 is TGTGCCAGCAGTCCGGACATCCTAGCCAAAAACATTCAGTACTTC. The chain recombines TRBV2 with TRBJ2-4; the D gene is possibly TRBD1 (5 bases). V lost 5 bases and J 0 bases, leaving 11 bases between the germline ends. The CDR3 covers 15 residues. Germline assignment: CDR1 SNHLY and CDR2 FYNNEI.